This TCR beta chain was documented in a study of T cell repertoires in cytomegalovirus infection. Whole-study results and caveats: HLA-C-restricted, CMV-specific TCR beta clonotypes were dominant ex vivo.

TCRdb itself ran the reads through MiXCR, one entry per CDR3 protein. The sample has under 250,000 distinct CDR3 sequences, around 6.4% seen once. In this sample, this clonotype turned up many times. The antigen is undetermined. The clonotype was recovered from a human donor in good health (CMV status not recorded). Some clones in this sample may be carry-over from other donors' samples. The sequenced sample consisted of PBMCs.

The CDR3 sequence: CASSRSRGPRNEQFF. The CDR3 DNA reads TGTGCCAGCAGCCGAAGCCGGGGGCCCCGTAATGAGCAGTTCTTC. The J gene is TRBJ2-1, the V gene TRBV7-2; tentatively, D is TRBD1 or TRBD2 (6 bases each). This CDR3 spans 15 amino acids. Germline V lookup: CDR1 SGHTA, CDR2 FQGNSA. The V end lost 5 bases, the J end lost 7 bases, and 18 bases lay between the germline ends.